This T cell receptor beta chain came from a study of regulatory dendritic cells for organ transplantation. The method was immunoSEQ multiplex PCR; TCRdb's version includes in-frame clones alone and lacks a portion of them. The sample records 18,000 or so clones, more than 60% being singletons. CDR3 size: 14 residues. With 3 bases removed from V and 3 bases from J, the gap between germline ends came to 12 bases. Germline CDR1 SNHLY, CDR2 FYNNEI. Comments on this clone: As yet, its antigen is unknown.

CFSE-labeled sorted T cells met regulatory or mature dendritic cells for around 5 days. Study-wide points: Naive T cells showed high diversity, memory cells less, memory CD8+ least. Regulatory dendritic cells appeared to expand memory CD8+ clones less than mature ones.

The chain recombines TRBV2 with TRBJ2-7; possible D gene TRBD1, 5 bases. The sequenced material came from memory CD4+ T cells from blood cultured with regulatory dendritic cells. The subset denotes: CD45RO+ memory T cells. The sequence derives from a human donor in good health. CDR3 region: CASSEGLRSYEQYF. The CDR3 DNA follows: TGTGCCAGCAGTGAGGGGCTAAGAAGCTACGAGCAGTACTTC.